The 5 T cell receptor beta chains reported below all come from one sample, sequenced in a study of response to subunit inactivated influenza vaccine. MiXCR, run by TCRdb on the RT-PCR reads, gives a single entry per CDR3 protein. The table records fewer than 550,000 distinct CDR3 sequences, roughly 23% of them present only once. The sequencing here drew on CD4+ T cells sorted from PBMCs, taken 4 to 6 days after vaccination. These TCRs come from a man aged 50 to 59 who received an inactivated influenza vaccine.

In its sample, this clonotype was seen a few times. The chain is built from TRBV29-1 and TRBJ2-2; D not certain. The germline gives CDR1 SQVTM, CDR2 ANQGSEA. CDR3 length equals 11 residues. Trimming pared 3 bases from V and 4 bases from J, leaving 3 bases between. As DNA, the CDR3 is TGCAGCGTTGATACCACCGGGGAGCTGTTTTTT. Translated, it gives CSVDTTGELFF.

This clonotype was observed once. The gene calls are TRBV4-1 and TRBJ1-6; D not resolved. In germline, CDR1 is MGHRA, CDR2 YSYEKL. The CDR3 runs 15 residues. V lost 2 bases and J lost 6, with 11 bases in between. CDR3 nucleotide sequence: TGCGCCAGCAGCCAAAGCGGGGTAGGTAATTCACCCCTCCACTTT. Translating it yields CASSQSGVGNSPLHF.

This clonotype was recorded a few times. This chain uses TRBV5-6 with TRBJ2-4, with 12 bases identical to TRBD2. This CDR3 is 16 amino acids long. Trimming removed 6 bases from V and 7 bases from J; junction bases left unmatched: 11. Germline CDR1 and CDR2: SGHDT and YYEEEE. CDR3 in DNA: TGTGCCAGCACCTCATTTACTAGCGGGAGGTCGAACATTCAGTACTTC. Translation gives CASTSFTSGRSNIQYF.

This clonotype appeared a single time. The chain links TRBV9 to TRBJ2-2; 11 bases fit TRBD2. The germline gives CDR1 SGDLS, CDR2 YYNGEE. This CDR3 comprises 15 residues. J was trimmed by 6 bases and V by 2 bases; bases with no gene match: 3. The CDR3 spells CASSVTSGTPGELFF. CDR3 in DNA: TGTGCCAGCAGCGTGACTAGCGGGACTCCCGGGGAGCTGTTTTTT. The complete variable domain, with remaining parts taken from reference TRBV9 and TRBJ2-2, reads DSGVTQTPKHLITATGQRVTLRCSPRSGDLSVYWYQQSLDQGLQFLIQYYNGEERAKGNILERFSAQQFPDLHSELNLSSLELGDSALYFCASSVTSGTPGELFFGEGSRLTVL.

The V gene is TRBV6-5, the J gene TRBJ2-7; 9 positions match TRBD1. Germline V gene sequence: CDR1 MNHEY, CDR2 SVGAGI. V lost 0 bases, J lost 4 bases, and 10 bases stayed unmatched. This CDR3 contains 17 residues. The CDR3 DNA sequence: TGTGCCAGCAGTTACTCGATACACGGGACAGGGCTTTACGAGCAGTACTTC. This translates into CASSYSIHGTGLYEQYF.